The 32 T cell receptor beta chains listed next were all sequenced from one sample in a study of human T cells and chemical hapten exposure. Unfractionated whole blood yielded total RNA. MiXCR, applied by TCRdb to the 5' RACE reads, yields one record per CDR3 protein. Seen here are 150,000 or so distinct CDR3 sequences, 4.1% observed once, and the top ten hold 1.3% to 1.5%. The receptors were gathered from a female donor in good health.

This clonotype occurred many times. This chain connects TRBV29-1 to TRBJ1-3; TRBD1 matches at 8 bases. Trimming at V came to 7 bases and at J to 3 bases, leaving 11 bases not matched to a gene. The CDR3 loop spans 15 amino acids. Germline V gene lookup returns CDR1 SQVTM and CDR2 ANQGSEA. This chain's CDR3 is CSASGGTGDGNTIYF. The CDR3 DNA sequence: TGCAGCGCATCAGGAGGGACAGGTGATGGAAACACCATATATTTT. The full variable domain, rest sourced from reference TRBV29-1 and TRBJ1-3, is SAVISQKPSRDICQRGTSLTIQCQVDSQVTMMFWYRQQPGQSLTLIATANQGSEATYESGFVIDKFPISRPNLTFSTLTVSNMSPEDSSIYLCSASGGTGDGNTIYFGEGSWLTVV.

Ten or more counts support this clonotype. The chain links TRBV7-9 to TRBJ1-1; the D is unclear. V was trimmed by 2 bases and J by 2 bases, leaving 18 bases between them. This CDR3 spans 17 amino acids. The germline gives CDR1 SEHNR, CDR2 FQNEAQ (reference sequence). The DNA of the CDR3 is TGTGCCAGCAGCTTAATTGCAATGGCGGTACCAAACACTGAAGCTTTCTTT. Translating gives CASSLIAMAVPNTEAFF.

V and J are TRBV7-9 and TRBJ1-1; D not certain. The CDR3 has 11 amino acids. V gave up 3 bases and J gave up 7 bases, with 6 bases separating them. Germline assignment: CDR1 SEHNR and CDR2 FQNEAQ (reference sequence). CDR3 residues: CASSFGCEAFF. For the CDR3, the DNA is TGTGCCAGCAGCTTTGGCTGTGAAGCTTTCTTT.

This clonotype was seen at least ten times. The chain uses TRBV28 and TRBJ1-2; weak D call: TRBD1 (6 bases). V dropped 3 bases and J dropped 9 bases, with 23 bases sitting between them. This CDR3 contains 16 residues. Germline V gene sequence: CDR1 MDHEN, CDR2 SYDVKM. Here the CDR3 reads CASSFVGGGARGSYTF. The CDR3 DNA sequence: TGTGCCAGCAGTTTTGTGGGGGGCGGGGCACGAGGAAGCTACACCTTC.

This clonotype occurred a few times. The chain employs TRBV18 and TRBJ2-1; no clear D gene. CDR1 KGHSH and CDR2 LQKENI come from the germline V gene. This CDR3 is 13 amino acids long. Deletions cut 4 bases from V and 8 bases from J, with 12 bases between. The CDR3 bases are TGTGCCAGCTCACAGATACGAGGCGATGAGCAGTTCTTC. Translating gives CASSQIRGDEQFF.

This clonotype was counted many times. The chain is built from TRBV18 and TRBJ1-6; 7 bases fit TRBD1. The CDR3 sequence is 17 residues long. Germline values: CDR1 KGHSH, CDR2 LQKENI. V shed 3 bases and J 5 bases; nucleotides not matched to a gene: 10. The CDR3 DNA is TGTGCCAGCTCACCTAGAAGCACAGGGGCGAATAATTCACCCCTCCACTTT. It specifies CASSPRSTGANNSPLHF. Full variable domain (missing parts from reference TRBV18 and TRBJ1-6): NAGVMQNPRHLVRRRGQEARLRCSPMKGHSHVYWYRQLPEEGLKFMVYLQKENIIDESGMPKERFSAEFPKEGPSILRIQQVVRGDSAAYFCASSPRSTGANNSPLHFGNGTRLTVT.

In its sample, this clonotype was seen a few times. The chain employs TRBV12-3 or TRBV12-4 and TRBJ1-3; D unclear. This CDR3 has 11 residues. Trimming left V 6 bases short and J 4 bases short, with 4 bases between. The CDR3: CASRLGNTIYF. As DNA, the CDR3 is TGTGCCAGCAGGCTCGGAAACACCATATATTTT.

This clonotype showed up many times. This chain links TRBV6-6 with TRBJ1-2, with D perhaps matching TRBD1 (5 bases). Trimming took off 8 bases at V and 0 bases at J, with 22 bases between the two ends. There are 17 residues in the CDR3. Germline lookup yields CDR1 MNHNY and CDR2 SVGAGI (reference sequence). The DNA for the CDR3 is TGTGCCAGCCTCGTAGTTCTCAAACGGGGCTCTAACTATGGCTACACCTTC. As protein: CASLVVLKRGSNYGYTF.

At least ten counts were recorded for this clonotype. The chain is built from TRBV11-2 and TRBJ1-3; D unclear. The V end lost 4 bases, the J end lost 4 bases, and 8 bases lay between the germline ends. The CDR3 consists of 13 residues. Germline assignment: CDR1 SGHAT and CDR2 FQNNGV. CDR3: CASSSGRGNTIYF. The DNA for the CDR3 is TGTGCCAGCAGCTCCGGACGAGGAAACACCATATATTTT.

This clonotype was seen repeatedly, ten times or more. The CDR3 DNA sequence: TGCGCCAGCAGCCAAGTTCCGGGGTCAGGTTATGGCTACACCTTC. Its protein is CASSQVPGSGYGYTF. V gene TRBV4-3 combines with J gene TRBJ1-2; D gene uncertain. The CDR3 has 15 amino acids. The V end was cut by 1 base, the J end by 5 bases, with 14 bases between. Germline V gene data show CDR1 as LGHNA and CDR2 as YSLEER.

This clonotype was detected many times. The chain has TRBV5-1 and TRBJ2-5; D perhaps matches TRBD2 (5 bases). Germline lookup yields CDR1 SGHRS and CDR2 YFSETQ. The length of the CDR3 is 16 residues. Trimming cost V 3 bases and J 2 bases, with 17 bases left between them. CDR3 in amino acids: CASSSGSGFGQETQYF. The CDR3 DNA reads TGCGCCAGCAGCTCCGGGTCGGGGTTTGGTCAAGAGACCCAGTACTTC. The full variable domain, in which reference TRBV5-1 and TRBJ2-5 provide the parts outside the CDR3, is KAGVTQTPRYLIKTRGQQVTLSCSPISGHRSVSWYQQTPGQGLQFLFEYFSETQRNKGNFPGRFSGRQFSNSRSEMNVSTLELGDSALYLCASSSGSGFGQETQYFGPGTRLLVL.

This chain connects TRBV5-6 to TRBJ1-2; D is unclear. The germline V and J ends were trimmed by 4 bases and 6 bases, with 16 bases remaining between them. This CDR3 has 14 residues. The V gene's germline CDR1 is SGHDT and CDR2 YYEEEE. CDR3 in DNA: TGTGCCAGCAGCAAGTGGAGGATCAACGATGGCTACACCTTC. Translation gives CASSKWRINDGYTF.

This clonotype showed up many times. This chain uses TRBV7-3 with TRBJ2-3; no clear D gene. Germline V gene data show CDR1 as SGHTA and CDR2 as FQGTGA. The ends were cut back, 4 bases at V and 1 base at J, with 6 bases in the middle. This CDR3 contains 13 residues. CDR3 amino acids: CASSSTRTDTQYF. In DNA, the CDR3 is TGTGCCAGCAGCTCCACCCGCACAGATACGCAGTATTTT.

The chain's CDR3 is CSARDSVNDGYTF. The CDR3 DNA is TGCAGCGCCAGGGACAGCGTAAACGATGGCTACACCTTC. The chain has TRBV29-1 and TRBJ1-2; 7 bases are shared with TRBD1. CDR1 and CDR2 from the germline V gene are SQVTM and ANQGSEA. CDR3 size: 13 residues. With 7 bases clipped from V and 6 bases from J, the junction kept 11 bases outside the gene matches.

At least ten counts were recorded for this clonotype. The gene calls are TRBV3-1 and TRBJ1-1, with TRBD1 identical over 7 bases. Germline loops: CDR1 LGHDT, CDR2 YNNKEL (reference sequence). The CDR3 is 12 amino acids. The V segment lost 4 bases and the J segment 4 bases; nucleotides outside the gene matches: 0. CDR3 DNA: TGTGCCAGCAGCCCAGGGGGCACTGAAGCTTTCTTT. This encodes CASSPGGTEAFF.

This clonotype was seen repeatedly, ten times or more. This chain joins TRBV4-3 and TRBJ1-2; weak D call: TRBD1 (5 bases). Germline loops: CDR1 LGHNA, CDR2 YSLEER. The length of the CDR3 is 14 residues. The ends were cut back, 0 bases at V and 4 bases at J, with 9 bases in the middle. The CDR3 reads CASSQDLDTYGYTF. CDR3 nucleotide sequence: TGCGCCAGCAGCCAAGACTTGGACACCTATGGCTACACCTTC.

This clonotype was counted many times. The chain is built from TRBV6-5 and TRBJ2-3; 10 bases agree with TRBD2. Germline V lookup: CDR1 MNHEY, CDR2 SVGAGI. The CDR3 is made up of 15 amino acids. With 6 bases clipped from V and 2 bases from J, the junction kept 5 bases outside the gene matches. The CDR3 nucleotides read TGTGCCAGCAGCCCGGGACTAGCGTCCACAGATACGCAGTATTTT. Protein: CASSPGLASTDTQYF.

This clonotype was counted ten times or more. V and J are TRBV14 and TRBJ1-2; 9 bases match TRBD1. With V trimmed by 3 bases and J by 5 bases, 1 base remained unmatched. CDR3 size: 13 residues. From germline, CDR1 is SGHDN and CDR2 FVKESK. The CDR3 region is CASSQGTGYGYTF. DNA of the CDR3: TGTGCCAGCAGCCAGGGGACAGGGTATGGCTACACCTTC.

This clonotype has a count of ten or more. The chain joins TRBV5-1 to TRBJ2-7, with TRBD1 as a possible D gene (6 bases). The CDR3 sequence is 17 residues long. Germline CDR1 and CDR2: SGHRS and YFSETQ. Trimming shortened V by 7 bases and J by 0 bases, and 23 bases separated the two germline ends. Written as DNA, the CDR3 is TGCGCCAGCTCAGTAGGGATCACAGGGATGAGCTCCTACGAGCAGTACTTC. This codes for CASSVGITGMSSYEQYF.

This clonotype turned up a few times. This sequence joins TRBV10-3 and TRBJ2-3, with D hard to call. This CDR3 has 16 residues. The germline V and J ends were trimmed by 6 bases and 2 bases, with 18 bases remaining between them. Germline loops: CDR1 ENHRY, CDR2 SYGVKD. The CDR3 DNA follows: TGTGCCATCAGCCCGCACAACGGTCGCCTCACAGATACGCAGTATTTT. Translating it yields CAISPHNGRLTDTQYF.

This clonotype was detected many times. The chain employs TRBV12-3 or TRBV12-4 and TRBJ1-4; TRBD1 matches at 9 bases. The CDR3 loop spans 14 amino acids. J lost 11 bases, V lost 2 bases, and 6 bases had no gene match. CDR3 coding DNA: TGTGCCAGCAGTTTAATGGGACAGGGTGGGAAACTGTTTTTT. The encoded protein is CASSLMGQGGKLFF.

This clonotype has a count of ten or more. The rearrangement uses TRBV2 and TRBJ2-7, with a possible D match to TRBD2 (5 bases). Germline-derived CDR1 and CDR2 are SNHLY and FYNNEI. The V end was cut by 10 bases, the J end by 0 bases, with 16 bases between. This CDR3 has 14 amino acids. The CDR3 nucleotides are TGTGCCACCGTCGTGCGGGCCAGCTCCTACGAGCAGTACTTC. This gives the protein CATVVRASSYEQYF.

This clonotype was seen at least ten times. The rearrangement uses TRBV6-5 and TRBJ2-2, with D tentatively TRBD1 (6 bases). CDR3 length: 18 amino acids. Per germline, CDR1 MNHEY and CDR2 SVGAGI. V lost 4 bases, J lost 0 bases, and 18 bases lay in between. CDR3 coding DNA: TGTGCCAGCAGTTCTCCTGGACAGATAAATACGAACACCGGGGAGCTGTTTTTT. Translated: CASSSPGQINTNTGELFF.

This clonotype was detected ten times or more. V is TRBV7-8 and J is TRBJ1-5; D might be TRBD1 (5 bases). CDR1 and CDR2 from the germline V gene are SGHVS and FQNEAQ. The germline V and J ends were trimmed by 1 base and 0 bases, with 16 bases remaining between them. The CDR3 loop spans 18 amino acids. This CDR3 reads CASSLGSGRTYSNQPQHF. In DNA, the CDR3 is TGTGCCAGCAGCTTAGGTTCAGGGAGGACCTATAGCAATCAGCCCCAGCATTTT.

This clonotype came up many times. The rearrangement links TRBV20-1 to TRBJ1-2, with 7 bases identical to TRBD1. Germline V gene data show CDR1 as DFQATT and CDR2 as SNEGSKA (reference sequence). The CDR3 runs to 14 residues. V dropped 0 bases and J dropped 5; count of bases not matched to a gene: 6. The CDR3 region has the DNA TGCAGTGCTAGAGAGAGGGGGCGCGGGTATGGCTACACCTTC. This sequence encodes CSARERGRGYGYTF.

The genes are TRBV4-1 and TRBJ2-3; 10 nucleotides line up with TRBD1. Germline CDR1 MGHRA, CDR2 YSYEKL. Trimming at V came to 3 bases and at J to 6 bases, leaving 3 bases not matched to a gene. This CDR3 has 14 amino acids. CDR3 protein: CASSQGQGFDTQYF. The CDR3 DNA reads TGCGCCAGCAGCCAGGGACAGGGGTTTGATACGCAGTATTTT.

This clonotype was picked up many times. The V gene is TRBV11-3, the J gene TRBJ2-1, with 9 bases that match TRBD1. Germline V gene lookup returns CDR1 SGHNT and CDR2 YENEEA. The CDR3 sequence is 17 residues long. The J segment lost 4 bases and the V segment lost 0 bases, leaving 7 bases of the junction unmatched. CDR3 sequence: CASSLDAGTGSYNEQFF. CDR3 coding DNA: TGTGCCAGCAGCTTAGACGCCGGGACAGGGTCTTACAATGAGCAGTTCTTC. Supplemented by reference TRBV11-3 and TRBJ2-1, the full variable domain reads EAGVVQSPRYKIIEKKQPVAFWCNPISGHNTLYWYLQNLGQGPELLIRYENEEAVDDSQLPKDRFSAERLKGVDSTLKIQPAELGDSAVYLCASSLDAGTGSYNEQFFGPGTRLTVL.

This clonotype has only a few counts. The J gene is TRBJ1-2, the V gene TRBV5-4, with D unclear. Germline-derived CDR1 and CDR2 are SGHNT and YYREEE (reference sequence). Trimming left V 4 bases short and J 2 bases short, with 6 bases between. This CDR3 region has 12 residues. This chain's CDR3 is CASSAENYGYTF. The CDR3 DNA reads as TGTGCCAGCAGCGCCGAAAACTATGGCTACACCTTC.

This clonotype appeared many times. The chain carries TRBV7-2 and TRBJ1-1; D is ambiguous. Germline-derived CDR1 and CDR2 are SGHTA and FQGNSA. The CDR3 has 14 amino acids. Trimming took 1 base from V and 5 from J, leaving 11 bases between them. CDR3 sequence reads: CASSLGPSRTEAFF. CDR3 nucleotides: TGTGCCAGCAGCTTAGGACCCTCCAGGACTGAAGCTTTCTTT.

Ten or more counts support this clonotype. This chain uses TRBV23-1 with TRBJ2-4; either TRBD1 or TRBD2 may supply D (5 bases each). TRBV23-1 is filed as an ORF, its function uncertain. Trimming left V 8 bases short and J 4 bases short, with 24 bases between. The CDR3 sequence is 17 residues long. CDR3 protein: CASGDVRDRCQKNIQYF. CDR3 in DNA: TGCGCCAGCGGGGACGTCCGGGACCGATGTCAGAAAAACATTCAGTACTTC.

J is TRBJ2-3 and V is TRBV2; 16 bases line up with TRBD2. Germline CDR1 is SNHLY and CDR2 is FYNNEI. The V gene end was trimmed by 3 bases and the J gene end by 4 bases; junction bases not matched to a gene: 7. The CDR3 runs 18 residues. The CDR3 spells CASSEGTSGGAIPDTQYF. Here the CDR3 DNA reads TGTGCCAGCAGTGAGGGGACTAGCGGGGGGGCCATCCCAGATACGCAGTATTTT.

This clonotype was observed at least ten times. The rearrangement links TRBV3-1 to TRBJ2-3, with 9 bases aligning to TRBD1. The junction had 5 bases not matched to a gene; V was cut back by 0 bases and J by 1 base. This CDR3 contains 17 residues. Germline assignment: CDR1 LGHDT and CDR2 YNNKEL (reference sequence). The CDR3 protein is CASSQDLRTGGTDTQYF. The CDR3 coding sequence is TGTGCCAGCAGCCAAGATCTCCGGACAGGGGGCACAGATACGCAGTATTTT.